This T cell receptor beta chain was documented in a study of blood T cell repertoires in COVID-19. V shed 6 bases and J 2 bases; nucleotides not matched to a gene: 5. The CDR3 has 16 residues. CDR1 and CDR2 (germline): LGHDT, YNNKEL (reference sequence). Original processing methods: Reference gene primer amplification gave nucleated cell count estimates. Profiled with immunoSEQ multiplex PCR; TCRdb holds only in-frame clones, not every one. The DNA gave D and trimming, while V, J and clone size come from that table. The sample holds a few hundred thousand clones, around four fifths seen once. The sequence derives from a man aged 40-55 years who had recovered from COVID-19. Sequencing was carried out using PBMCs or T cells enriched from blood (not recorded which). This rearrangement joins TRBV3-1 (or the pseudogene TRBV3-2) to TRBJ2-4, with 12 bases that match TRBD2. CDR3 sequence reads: CASSLAGGGTKNIQYF. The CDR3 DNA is TGTGCCAGCAGTCTAGCGGGGGGGGGAACCAAAAACATTCAGTACTTC.